This T cell receptor (beta chain) was sequenced in a study of blood T cell repertoires in COVID-19. Study details: The United States, Italy and Spain supplied acute and convalescent COVID-19 samples. Nucleic acid was either cDNA or gDNA, and it came from T cells, B-cell-depleted T cells, or PBMCs.

The table lists this clone with a count of one. The CDR3 is 13 amino acids. V gave up 6 bases and J gave up 6 bases, with 12 bases separating them. The germline CDR1 and CDR2 sequences are MNHEY and SMNVEV (reference sequence). The authors' processing: Estimated nucleated cell counts came from reference gene primer amplification. The assay was immunoSEQ multiplex PCR, and TCRdb's table has in-frame clones only and misses some. That table is the source of V, J and clone size, and D and trimming were worked out from the DNA. Among about 260,000 clones listed, approximately 90% were seen once. The receptor was isolated from a woman between 40 and 50 years old with acute or convalescent COVID-19. Sequenced sample: peripheral blood. The chain recombines TRBV27 with TRBJ1-5; possibly TRBD1 for D (6 bases). The CDR3 DNA reads as TGTGCCAGCAGCCTTACAGGGTTTCAGCCCCAGCATTTT. Its protein is CASSLTGFQPQHF.